This TCR beta chain originates from a study of beta chain features in type 1 diabetes. Points from the study as a whole: Among patients with Type 1 diabetes, TCRB CDR3s were moderately but significantly shorter in every one of the four CD4+ subsets.

In this sample, this clone turned up a few times. Its specificity is unknown. Other DNA variants within this sample encode the same CDR3. Expressed TCRB transcripts were sequenced after all isolated RNA was converted to cDNA. Assay used: immunoSEQ multiplex PCR; TCRdb lists only in-frame clones, some missing. This repertoire shows roughly 400,000 clones, more than 12% found once; its top ten account for approximately 0.02%. V trimming: 4 bases; J trimming: 0 bases; junction bases outside the gene matches: 3. The CDR3 extends over 14 amino acids. Germline values: CDR1 SGHRS, CDR2 YFSETQ. The sequencing sample was made of naive CD4+ T cells from blood. J is TRBJ2-7 and V is TRBV5-1; 8 nucleotides match TRBD1. The source is a young woman in good health. The CDR3 DNA follows: TGCGCCAGCAGCCGGGGACAGGACTCCTACGAGCAGTACTTC. It codes for CASSRGQDSYEQYF.